These 22 T cell receptor beta chains share one sample of origin, sequenced in a study of a mutant IDH1 vaccine in newly diagnosed glioma. Time point meaning: baseline, week 1 (first vaccination visit). Treatment in this sample: pre-vaccination baseline after standard-of-care therapy. Repertoires were generated with immunoSEQ multiplex PCR, while TCRdb's copy carries only in-frame clones and drops some. The table shows tens of thousands of clones, with around 82% occurring only once. The sample in question was peripheral blood mononuclear cells (PBMCs), obtained from a glioma patient treated with radiotherapy, temozolomide or both. The receptor source for this set is a woman in her late teens or twenties with glioma. Some clones in this sample may be carry-over from other donors' samples.

This clone was counted once. V usage is TRBV5-1 and J usage is TRBJ2-1; either TRBD1 or TRBD2 may supply D (6 bases each). V lost 4 bases to trimming and J lost 2 bases, with 10 bases between them. Looked up from germline, CDR1 is SGHRS and CDR2 is YFSETQ. The CDR3 is made up of 14 amino acids. The DNA for the CDR3 is TGCGCCAGCAGCGGGGGGCCAACCTACAATGAGCAGTTCTTC. Amino acid sequence: CASSGGPTYNEQFF.

The chain is built from TRBV6-5 and TRBJ2-3, with no clear D. The V end lost 7 bases, the J end lost 1 base, and 15 bases lay between the germline ends. CDR1 MNHEY and CDR2 SVGAGI come from the germline V gene. The CDR3 has 15 amino acids. The CDR3 region is CASTKGRGGTDTQYF. DNA of the CDR3: TGTGCCAGCACGAAGGGCCGTGGTGGCACAGATACGCAGTATTTT.

The chain links TRBV5-1 to TRBJ1-4; 7 bases are a match to TRBD1. V dropped 4 bases and J dropped 6; count of bases not matched to a gene: 3. Germline CDR1 is SGHRS and CDR2 is YFSETQ. There are 13 residues in the CDR3. The DNA of the CDR3 is TGCGCCAGCAGCGTAGGGACAGATGAAAAACTGTTTTTT. This sequence encodes CASSVGTDEKLFF.

This clone was seen more than once but under ten times. The chain is built from TRBV19 and TRBJ2-1; possibly TRBD1 for D (5 bases). Germline-derived CDR1 and CDR2 are LNHDA and SQIVND (reference sequence). The CDR3 extends over 12 amino acids. Trimming cost V 4 bases and J 9 bases, with 10 bases left between them. CDR3 sequence: CASSTQGGEQFF. CDR3 nucleotide sequence: TGTGCCAGTAGTACCCAGGGCGGTGAGCAGTTCTTC.

The chain combines TRBV18 with TRBJ1-4; D is undetermined. There are 11 residues in the CDR3. Trimming shortened V by 6 bases and J by 5 bases, and 4 bases separated the two germline ends. Per germline, CDR1 KGHSH and CDR2 LQKENI. As DNA, the CDR3 is TGTGCCAGCTCCCCCAATGAAAAACTGTTTTTT. It yields the protein CASSPNEKLFF.

This chain uses TRBV29-1 with TRBJ2-1, with D uncertain. Germline loops: CDR1 SQVTM, CDR2 ANQGSEA. Trimming took off 7 bases at V and 8 bases at J, with 15 bases between the two ends. The CDR3 covers 12 residues. CDR3 loop: CSALEGSDEQFF. The CDR3 DNA follows: TGCAGCGCTCTAGAAGGTTCGGATGAGCAGTTCTTC.

The chain combines TRBV6-5 with TRBJ2-7; D is tentatively TRBD1 or TRBD2 (6 bases each). The CDR3 runs 16 residues. Trimming took off 0 bases at V and 2 bases at J, with 14 bases between the two ends. Per the germline V gene, CDR1 is MNHEY and CDR2 is SVGAGI. CDR3 DNA sequence: TGTGCCAGCAGTTACTCGACAGGACTATCCGCCTACGAGCAGTACTTC. Translation gives CASSYSTGLSAYEQYF.

J is TRBJ1-5 and V is TRBV15; 8 nucleotides agree with TRBD1. Germline assignment: CDR1 LNHNV and CDR2 YYDKDF (reference sequence). The CDR3 extends over 15 amino acids. With V trimmed by 3 bases and J by 5 bases, 6 bases remained unmatched. The CDR3 here is CATSSGTGSHQPQHF. The CDR3 nucleotides read TGTGCCACCAGCAGCGGGACAGGATCCCATCAGCCCCAGCATTTT.

CDR3 nucleotide sequence: TGCGCCAGCAGCCAAGATCCAGGGACTTCCTGGGGGACCCAGTACTTC. This gives the protein CASSQDPGTSWGTQYF. The gene calls are TRBV4-1 and TRBJ2-5; TRBD2 is a possible D gene (6 bases). Looked up from germline, CDR1 is MGHRA and CDR2 is YSYEKL. Trimming removed 0 bases at V and 7 bases at J, with 18 bases between. The CDR3 has 16 amino acids.

This chain joins TRBV5-1 and TRBJ1-1; D is ambiguous. CDR3 size: 13 residues. The ends were cut back, 4 bases at V and 5 bases at J, with 12 bases in the middle. Looked up from germline, CDR1 is SGHRS and CDR2 is YFSETQ. In DNA, the CDR3 is TGCGCCAGCAGCAGGTTTACAGTAACTGAAGCTTTCTTT. The encoded protein is CASSRFTVTEAFF.

V and J are TRBV11-2 and TRBJ2-7; TRBD2 aligns across 8 bases. The CDR3 runs 14 residues. Germline loops: CDR1 SGHAT, CDR2 FQNNGV. V lost 3 bases, J lost 1 base, and 2 bases stayed unmatched. The CDR3 loop reads CASSFAGGSYEQYF. The CDR3 DNA reads as TGTGCCAGCAGCTTCGCGGGAGGTTCCTACGAGCAGTACTTC.

The chain has TRBV2 and TRBJ2-7; 7 positions match TRBD2. Germline CDR1 is SNHLY and CDR2 is FYNNEI. V shed 10 bases and J 6 bases; nucleotides not matched to a gene: 12. The CDR3 runs to 13 residues. The CDR3 spells CAKAGTTLGEQYF. The CDR3 DNA reads TGTGCCAAAGCCGGGACTACTTTAGGCGAGCAGTACTTC. Full variable domain (remainder filled in from reference TRBV2 and TRBJ2-7): EPEVTQTPSHQVTQMGQEVILRCVPISNHLYFYWYRQILGQKVEFLVSFYNNEISEKSEIFDDQFSVERPDGSNFTLKIRSTKLEDSAMYFCAKAGTTLGEQYFGPGTRLTVT.

The table lists this clone with a few counts. V gene TRBV29-1 combines with J gene TRBJ1-1; D is ambiguous. The CDR3 has 11 residues. Germline lookup yields CDR1 SQVTM and CDR2 ANQGSEA. V dropped 3 bases and J dropped 7 bases, with 9 bases sitting between them. CDR3 DNA sequence: TGCAGCGTTGATCCGGGAATTGAAGCTTTCTTT. This codes for CSVDPGIEAFF.

The chain uses TRBV27 and TRBJ1-2; D unclear. Trimming pared 0 bases from V and 8 bases from J, leaving 13 bases between. CDR3 length: 14 residues. Germline lookup yields CDR1 MNHEY and CDR2 SMNVEV (reference sequence). The CDR3: CASSLSGGLGGYTF. The DNA for the CDR3 is TGTGCCAGCAGTTTATCGGGCGGTTTGGGCGGCTACACCTTC.

This chain joins TRBV7-9 and TRBJ2-7; D is uncertain. Germline CDR1 and CDR2: SEHNR and FQNEAQ (reference sequence). There are 14 residues in the CDR3. V was pared by 0 bases and J by 3 bases, with 9 bases between. CDR3 DNA sequence: TGTGCCAGCAGCTTAGCGCCCCCAGGCTACGAGCAGTACTTC. The encoded protein is CASSLAPPGYEQYF. Complete variable domain (other parts from reference TRBV7-9 and TRBJ2-7): DTGVSQNPRHKITKRGQNVTFRCDPISEHNRLYWYRQTLGQGPEFLTYFQNEAQLEKSRLLSDRFSAERPKGSFSTLEIQRTEQGDSAMYLCASSLAPPGYEQYFGPGTRLTVT.

J is TRBJ1-4 and V is TRBV5-6; TRBD1 agrees at 7 bases. CDR1 and CDR2 (germline): SGHDT, YYEEEE. J gave up 2 bases and V 4 bases, and 8 bases lay outside the gene matches. The CDR3 runs to 16 residues. The CDR3 loop reads CASSPGTEPTNEKLFF. For the CDR3, the DNA is TGTGCCAGCAGCCCAGGGACAGAGCCCACTAATGAAAAACTGTTTTTT.

This chain links TRBV19 with TRBJ1-1, with D maybe TRBD1 (5 bases). Trimming took off 5 bases at V and 4 bases at J, with 20 bases between the two ends. The germline CDR1 and CDR2 sequences are LNHDA and SQIVND (reference sequence). The CDR3 extends over 16 amino acids. CDR3 sequence: CASSPQAGLSSTEAFF. The CDR3 bases are TGTGCCAGTAGTCCACAGGCGGGCTTGAGTAGCACTGAAGCTTTCTTT.

V is TRBV6-1 and J is TRBJ1-2; no clear D gene. CDR3 size: 14 residues. V lost 1 base, J lost 4 bases, and 10 bases lay in between. Germline loops: CDR1 MNHNS, CDR2 SASEGT. The CDR3 here is CASSEVRMGYGYTF. As DNA, the CDR3 is TGTGCCAGCAGTGAAGTAAGGATGGGCTATGGCTACACCTTC.

CDR3 nucleotide sequence: TGCGCCAGCAGCTTGGCTACGGCAGCCAAAAACATTCAGTACTTC. Its translation: CASSLATAAKNIQYF. V is TRBV5-1 and J is TRBJ2-4; D not resolved. The CDR3 has 15 residues. Trimming took off 0 bases at V and 0 bases at J, with 7 bases between the two ends. CDR1 and CDR2 from the germline V gene are SGHRS and YFSETQ.

V gene TRBV2 combines with J gene TRBJ2-1, with 8 bases identical to TRBD2. The V gene's germline CDR1 is SNHLY and CDR2 FYNNEI. The CDR3 has 14 residues. V lost 5 bases and J lost 4; bases outside the gene matches: 4. In DNA, the CDR3 is TGTGCCAGCAGTCTACTAGCGGTTTACAATGAGCAGTTCTTC. Its protein is CASSLLAVYNEQFF.

CDR3: CASSADYTEAFF. In DNA, the CDR3 is TGCGCCAGCAGTGCGGACTACACTGAAGCTTTCTTT. This sequence joins TRBV10-1 and TRBJ1-1; D ambiguous. CDR3 length equals 12 residues. Trimming took 4 bases from V and 3 from J, leaving 6 bases between them. CDR1 WNHNN and CDR2 SYGVQD come from the germline V gene (reference sequence).

J is TRBJ2-1 and V is TRBV19; D may be TRBD1 or TRBD2 (5 bases each). The CDR3 is made up of 13 amino acids. Germline V lookup: CDR1 LNHDA, CDR2 SQIVND (reference sequence). V was cut by 7 bases and J by 8 bases, with 15 bases left in between. The DNA for the CDR3 is TGTGCCAGTATGAACGGGGCCGTGGATGAGCAGTTCTTC. Protein product: CASMNGAVDEQFF.